Below, 26 T cell receptor beta chains from the same sample are listed, as sequenced in a study of blood T cell repertoires in COVID-19. The protocol was immunoSEQ multiplex PCR, while the TCRdb copy is restricted to in-frame clones and leaves out a portion. This table has around 250,000 clones, roughly 88% appearing once. Sequences were obtained from PBMCs or T cells enriched from blood (not recorded which). The receptor set was obtained from a woman in her fifties or sixties who had recovered from COVID-19.

J is TRBJ1-1 and V is TRBV6-2 or TRBV6-3, with TRBD1 as a possible D gene (5 bases). The CDR3 is made up of 11 amino acids. CDR1 MNHEY and CDR2 SVGEGT come from the germline V gene. Trimming took 2 bases from V and 8 from J, leaving 6 bases between them. CDR3 amino acids: CASSYGAEAFF. CDR3 coding DNA: TGTGCCAGCAGTTACGGGGCAGAAGCTTTCTTT.

This clone was found a few times. The chain uses TRBV7-2 and TRBJ2-3, with 10 bases that match TRBD2. Germline V gene sequence: CDR1 SGHTA, CDR2 FQGNSA. The junction had 5 bases not matched to a gene; V was cut back by 2 bases and J by 6 bases. The CDR3 extends over 15 amino acids. CDR3 in amino acids: CASSLKSGGADTQYF. DNA of the CDR3: TGTGCCAGCAGCTTAAAGAGCGGGGGGGCGGATACGCAGTATTTT.

This chain connects TRBV7-8 to TRBJ2-4; 7 bases are a match to TRBD1. The CDR3 contains 15 residues. Trimming at V came to 5 bases and at J to 0 bases, leaving 4 bases not matched to a gene. Germline-derived CDR1 and CDR2 are SGHVS and FQNEAQ. The CDR3 region is CASSGDRAAKNIQYF. The CDR3, as DNA: TGTGCCAGCAGCGGAGACAGGGCAGCCAAAAACATTCAGTACTTC.

Written as DNA, the CDR3 is TGTGCCAGCAGCTGGGGGGGATTCGGTAATGAAAAACTGTTTTTT. Its translation: CASSWGGFGNEKLFF. The J gene is TRBJ1-4, the V gene TRBV5-4, with TRBD1 as a possible D gene (5 bases). The CDR3 has 15 amino acids. The V and J ends lost 3 bases and 4 bases respectively, with 13 bases between them. CDR1 is SGHNT, CDR2 YYREEE, per germline (reference sequence).

Note on this clone: This specimen includes other DNA sequences encoding the same CDR3. This chain uses TRBV5-1 with TRBJ1-6; 7 bases are a match to TRBD1. In germline, CDR1 is SGHRS, CDR2 YFSETQ. The CDR3 covers 14 residues. V was pared by 4 bases and J by 5 bases, with 3 bases of the junction left unmatched. DNA of the CDR3: TGCGCCAGCAGCACGGGACAGAATAATTCACCCCTCCACTTT. Translating gives CASSTGQNNSPLHF.

This chain connects TRBV5-4 to TRBJ2-5, with a tentative D call TRBD1 (6 bases). The germline V gene has CDR1 SGHNT and CDR2 YYREEE (reference sequence). V was trimmed by 4 bases and J by 5 bases, leaving 21 bases between them. The CDR3 sequence is 16 residues long. The CDR3 protein is CASSPPGQRPGETQYF. The CDR3 region has the DNA TGTGCCAGCAGCCCTCCTGGACAGCGCCCTGGGGAGACCCAGTACTTC.

This clone was seen more than once but under ten times. The chain uses TRBV5-5 and TRBJ1-5, with 8 bases fitting TRBD1. After removal of 4 bases from V and 9 bases from J, the junction contained 15 bases not matched to a gene. Looked up from germline, CDR1 is SGHKS and CDR2 is YYEKEE (reference sequence). The CDR3 runs to 16 residues. CDR3 in DNA: TGTGCCAGCAGCCCGGACCCCGACAGGGGAGTTTGGCCCCAGCATTTT. It encodes CASSPDPDRGVWPQHF. The full variable domain, rest sourced from reference TRBV5-5 and TRBJ1-5, is DAGVTQSPTHLIKTRGQQVTLRCSPISGHKSVSWYQQVLGQGPQFIFQYYEKEERGRGNFPDRFSARQFPNYSSELNVNALLLGDSALYLCASSPDPDRGVWPQHFGDGTRLSIL.

The gene calls are TRBV6-5 and TRBJ2-7; D may be TRBD2 (6 bases). The CDR3 has 15 amino acids. Germline V gives CDR1 MNHEY, CDR2 SVGAGI. V was clipped by 7 bases and J by 5 bases, with 21 bases between them. The CDR3 protein is CASTLGGIQRNEQYF. DNA of the CDR3: TGTGCCAGCACCTTGGGAGGAATCCAACGGAACGAGCAGTACTTC.

The rearrangement uses TRBV30 and TRBJ2-1, with D perhaps matching TRBD2 (6 bases). Trimming stripped 5 bases from V and 4 bases from J, with 15 bases between. This CDR3 is 14 amino acids long. Germline V gene data show CDR1 as GTSNPN and CDR2 as SVGIG (reference sequence). Written as DNA, the CDR3 is TGTGCCTGGGAACGGGAGCGGGCATACAATGAGCAGTTCTTC. Its translation: CAWERERAYNEQFF.

The chain carries TRBV2 and TRBJ1-3; D might be TRBD1 (5 bases). The germline gives CDR1 SNHLY, CDR2 FYNNEI. The V and J ends lost 4 bases and 6 bases respectively, with 16 bases between them. CDR3 length: 15 amino acids. CDR3 sequence: CASSVHRLLLNTIYF. The CDR3 nucleotides read TGTGCCAGCAGTGTCCACAGGCTGCTCTTAAACACCATATATTTT.

The chain carries TRBV7-8 and TRBJ1-4; unclear D gene. The CDR3 is made up of 16 amino acids. The germline V and J ends were trimmed by 5 bases and 2 bases, with 15 bases remaining between them. Germline values: CDR1 SGHVS, CDR2 FQNEAQ. CDR3 loop: CASSMDGVGTNEKLFF. CDR3 nucleotides: TGTGCCAGCAGCATGGACGGGGTGGGGACTAATGAAAAACTGTTTTTT.

This clone was picked up a small number of times. CDR3 sequence: CASSVDTGMSYTF. The CDR3 DNA reads TGTGCCAGCAGCGTCGACACGGGGATGAGCTACACCTTC. The J gene is TRBJ1-2, the V gene TRBV9; D gene unclear. Trimming shortened V by 2 bases and J by 9 bases, and 14 bases separated the two germline ends. Germline lookup yields CDR1 SGDLS and CDR2 YYNGEE. This CDR3 contains 13 residues.

The V and J genes are TRBV5-1 and TRBJ1-2; 8 bases map to TRBD1. J lost 4 bases, V lost 6 bases, and 8 bases had no gene match. The CDR3 spans 14 residues. The germline V gene has CDR1 SGHRS and CDR2 YFSETQ. The CDR3 DNA is TGCGCCAGCACCGACAGGGGAGGCTCCTATGGCTACACCTTC. Residues: CASTDRGGSYGYTF. The full variable domain, rest sourced from reference TRBV5-1 and TRBJ1-2, is KAGVTQTPRYLIKTRGQQVTLSCSPISGHRSVSWYQQTPGQGLQFLFEYFSETQRNKGNFPGRFSGRQFSNSRSEMNVSTLELGDSALYLCASTDRGGSYGYTFGSGTRLTVV.

This clone was seen a single time. This rearrangement joins TRBV7-6 to TRBJ1-5; no clear D gene. The germline CDR1 and CDR2 sequences are SGHVS and FNYEAQ. V was shortened by 4 bases and J by 0 bases, with 4 bases between the two germline ends. The CDR3 runs 13 residues. Here the CDR3 reads CASSSYSNQPQHF. CDR3 sequence (DNA): TGTGCCAGCAGCTCGTATAGCAATCAGCCCCAGCATTTT.

The rearrangement links TRBV6-2 or TRBV6-3 to TRBJ1-4; weak D call: TRBD1 (5 bases). From germline, CDR1 is MNHEY and CDR2 SVGEGT. With 6 bases removed from V and 5 bases from J, the gap between germline ends came to 22 bases. The CDR3 is made up of 17 amino acids. CDR3 sequence (DNA): TGTGCCAGCAGCAAAGATCTCGGCCCAGGGCTCAATGAAAAACTGTTTTTT. It translates to CASSKDLGPGLNEKLFF.

The J gene is TRBJ1-1, the V gene TRBV5-4, with D perhaps matching TRBD1 (6 bases). Trimming took off 4 bases at V and 5 bases at J, with 21 bases between the two ends. From germline, CDR1 is SGHNT and CDR2 YYREEE (reference sequence). This CDR3 contains 16 residues. In nucleotides, the CDR3 is TGTGCCAGCAGCCGCAACAGGGCCTTAGCGGGGACTGAAGCTTTCTTT. This codes for CASSRNRALAGTEAFF.

The genes are TRBV9 and TRBJ2-7; tentatively, D is TRBD2 (5 bases). This CDR3 is 14 amino acids long. The V end was cut by 0 bases, the J end by 3 bases, with 10 bases between. Looked up from germline, CDR1 is SGDLS and CDR2 is YYNGEE. The CDR3 protein is CASSVGVASYEQYF. The CDR3 bases are TGTGCCAGCAGCGTAGGAGTAGCGAGCTACGAGCAGTACTTC.

V and J are TRBV7-2 and TRBJ1-6; 10 positions match TRBD1. The ends lost 5 bases at V and 9 bases at J; junction bases unmatched: 10. This CDR3 has 16 residues. CDR1 and CDR2 (germline): SGHTA, FQGNSA. The CDR3 DNA follows: TGTGCCAGCAGCCCGAGAGTGGGGGACAGGGGTTCACCCCTCCACTTT. It encodes CASSPRVGDRGSPLHF.

This chain links TRBV19 with TRBJ1-2; D possibly corresponds to TRBD1 (6 bases). The CDR3 has 13 amino acids. Germline lookup yields CDR1 LNHDA and CDR2 SQIVND (reference sequence). V lost 5 bases, J lost 5 bases, and 12 bases lay in between. CDR3 region: CASSGTNYYGYTF. The CDR3 DNA reads as TGTGCCAGTAGTGGGACAAACTATTATGGCTACACCTTC.

The chain links TRBV9 to TRBJ2-2, with TRBD2 identical over 8 bases. Germline CDR1 reads SGDLS; CDR2 reads YYNGEE. With V trimmed by 4 bases and J by 3 bases, 14 bases remained unmatched. The CDR3 covers 18 residues. The CDR3 nucleotides are TGTGCCAGCAGCCCCTTACCCCTTAGCGGGACCTACACCGGGGAGCTGTTTTTT. This translates into CASSPLPLSGTYTGELFF.

V usage is TRBV12-5 and J usage is TRBJ2-7; possible D gene TRBD1, 5 bases. Per the germline V gene, CDR1 is LGHNT and CDR2 is FRNRAP. Between the trimmed V and J ends, which lost 3 bases and 0 bases, there was a span of 9 bases. This CDR3 spans 14 amino acids. The CDR3: CASGFRVSSYEQYF. The CDR3 DNA reads as TGTGCTAGTGGTTTCAGGGTGAGCTCCTACGAGCAGTACTTC.

This clone was picked up a small number of times. The J gene is TRBJ2-7, the V gene TRBV3-1 (or the pseudogene TRBV3-2); 7 bases align to TRBD1. Germline V gives CDR1 LGHDT, CDR2 YNNKEL (reference sequence). There are 13 residues in the CDR3. The V gene end was trimmed by 4 bases and the J gene end by 2 bases; junction bases not matched to a gene: 2. The CDR3 coding sequence is TGTGCCAGCAGCCGACAGGGCCCCTACGAGCAGTACTTC. Residues: CASSRQGPYEQYF.

The J gene is TRBJ1-1, the V gene TRBV5-5; 7 nucleotides line up with TRBD1. Germline loops: CDR1 SGHKS, CDR2 YYEKEE (reference sequence). The CDR3 length is 14 residues. J gave up 4 bases and V 3 bases, and 6 bases lay outside the gene matches. The CDR3 region is CASSYRQGATEAFF. The DNA for the CDR3 is TGTGCCAGCAGCTACCGACAGGGCGCCACTGAAGCTTTCTTT.

The rearrangement joins TRBV27 to TRBJ2-7; the match to TRBD2 covers 7 bases. The CDR3 spans 15 residues. CDR1 and CDR2 (germline): MNHEY, SMNVEV (reference sequence). The ends lost 5 bases at V and 2 bases at J; junction bases unmatched: 9. The CDR3 is CASSPFGGRAYEQYF. The CDR3, as DNA: TGTGCCAGCAGTCCTTTCGGCGGGAGAGCCTACGAGCAGTACTTC.

The gene calls are TRBV5-1 and TRBJ1-1; D perhaps matches TRBD1 (6 bases). The CDR3 runs to 11 residues. Deletions cut 8 bases from V and 5 bases from J, with 10 bases between. CDR1 is SGHRS, CDR2 YFSETQ, per germline. The CDR3 region is CASRQETEAFF. As DNA, the CDR3 is TGCGCCAGTAGACAGGAAACTGAAGCTTTCTTT.

The rearrangement links TRBV9 to TRBJ2-1, with 7 bases identical to TRBD2. CDR1 is SGDLS, CDR2 YYNGEE, per germline. V gave up 6 bases and J gave up 0 bases; unmatched junction bases: 6. This CDR3 has 15 amino acids. This CDR3 is CASTPTSLSYNEQFF. CDR3 in DNA: TGTGCCAGCACCCCGACTAGCCTCTCCTACAATGAGCAGTTCTTC. Drawing the rest from reference TRBV9 and TRBJ2-1, the complete variable domain is DSGVTQTPKHLITATGQRVTLRCSPRSGDLSVYWYQQSLDQGLQFLIQYYNGEERAKGNILERFSAQQFPDLHSELNLSSLELGDSALYFCASTPTSLSYNEQFFGPGTRLTVL.